Sequencing of this T cell receptor beta chain was carried out in a study of blood T cell repertoires in COVID-19. Study summary: Samples came from the United States, Italy and Spain, spanning acute and convalescent COVID-19. From T cells, B-cell-depleted T cells, or PBMCs came the material, which was cDNA or gDNA.

The CDR3 totals 16 residues. Germline V gene data show CDR1 as MDHEN and CDR2 as SYDVKM. Trimming took off 2 bases at V and 0 bases at J, with 14 bases between the two ends. In the study's own analysis: The authors estimated nucleated cell counts from reference gene primer amplification. Repertoires were generated with immunoSEQ multiplex PCR, while TCRdb's copy carries only in-frame clones and drops some. D and trimming come from the DNA, and the V and J calls and clone size come from that table. The repertoire consists of around 37,000 clones, with about nine tenths occurring once and the leading ten covering about 2%.

The chain is built from TRBV28 and TRBJ2-7; D remains unclear. This receptor was obtained from a man in his fifties or sixties with active or convalescent COVID-19. Sequenced: peripheral blood. CDR3 nucleotide sequence: TGTGCCAGCAGTTTAAATGTTCCGGTGAGCTCCTACGAGCAGTACTTC. Protein product: CASSLNVPVSSYEQYF.